This is a list of T cell receptor beta chains from one sample in a study of T cells in Graves' hyperthyroidism and ophthalmopathy. TCRdb recomputed calls from the multiplex PCR reads with MiXCR, one row per CDR3 protein. The table shows under 750,000 distinct CDR3 sequences, with about 19% occurring only once. Sequencing used blood. Every receptor here comes from a woman aged 45-65 years with Graves' hyperthyroidism that later progressed to Graves' ophthalmopathy. The CDR3 runs from the conserved cysteine through the conserved F or W. A D gene is named only where the DNA matches it firmly. Size values are once, few and many counts, or a class for expanded clones, and some rows have none.

cdr3_length,j_call,v_call,clone_size,d_call,cdr3_aa,cdr3_nt
15,TRBJ1-4,TRBV27,-,-,CASSAKIGLNEKLFF,TGTGCCAGCAGCGCGAAGATTGGGCTTAATGAAAAACTGTTTTTT
15,TRBJ2-5,TRBV5-1,-,-,CASSPPGQTQETQYF,TGCGCCAGCAGCCCCCCGGGACAAACCCAAGAGACCCAGTACTTC
14,TRBJ1-4,TRBV12-3/TRBV12-4,few,TRBD1,CASSRTGAREKLFF,TGTGCCAGCAGTCGTACAGGGGCGCGAGAAAAACTGTTTTTT
15,TRBJ2-3,TRBV27,many,-,CASSLWLGVADTQYF,TGTGCCAGCAGTTTATGGTTGGGCGTCGCAGATACGCAGTATTTT
14,TRBJ1-1,TRBV27,few,-,CASSFLTDNTEAFF,TGTGCCAGCAGTTTCCTGACCGATAACACTGAAGCTTTCTTT
14,TRBJ1-1,TRBV3-1,many,-,CASSQGAENTEAFF,TGTGCCAGCAGCCAGGGGGCGGAAAACACTGAAGCTTTCTTT
13,TRBJ1-2,TRBV2,many,-,CASSRTEVYGYTF,TGTGCCAGCAGTAGAACAGAAGTCTATGGCTACACCTTC
16,TRBJ2-3,TRBV5-1,many,TRBD1,CASSPSVGQGTDTQYF,TGCGCCAGCAGCCCCTCCGTGGGACAGGGCACAGATACGCAGTATTTT
13,TRBJ2-1,TRBV7-9,many,-,CASSQGLSVEQFF,TGTGCCAGCAGCCAGGGACTTAGTGTTGAGCAGTTCTTC
14,TRBJ2-5,TRBV7-2,-,TRBD1,CASSFNRGVETQYF,TGTGCCAGCAGCTTTAACAGGGGTGTTGAGACCCAGTACTTC
15,TRBJ2-7,TRBV11-1,many,TRBD1,CASSPRQGARHEQYF,TGTGCCAGCAGCCCAAGACAGGGGGCGCGTCACGAGCAGTACTTC
18,TRBJ1-2,TRBV15,-,-,CATSIPRGGVGANYGYTF,TGTGCCACCAGCATCCCCCGTGGGGGAGTTGGGGCTAACTATGGCTACACCTTC
15,TRBJ2-7,TRBV7-9,many,TRBD1,CASSLEGTGIYEQYF,TGTGCCAGCAGCTTAGAAGGGACAGGGATCTACGAGCAGTACTTC
15,TRBJ1-3,TRBV3-1,many,-,CASSRIDREGNTIYF,TGTGCCAGCAGCCGAATCGACAGAGAAGGAAACACCATATATTTT
15,TRBJ2-5,TRBV7-9,few,TRBD1,CASRQDRGRAETQYF,TGTGCCAGCAGGCAGGACAGGGGCCGAGCGGAGACCCAGTACTTC
16,TRBJ1-5,TRBV11-2,many,TRBD1,CASSLITGVSNQPQHF,TGTGCCAGCAGCTTAATTACAGGGGTAAGCAATCAGCCCCAGCATTTT
14,TRBJ1-5,TRBV18,many,-,CASSPNSIGQPQHF,TGTGCCAGCTCCCCAAACAGTATTGGCCAGCCCCAGCATTTT
15,TRBJ2-7,TRBV5-5,few,-,CASSGPTGPGSEQYF,TGTGCCAGCAGCGGGCCCACCGGCCCGGGCAGTGAGCAGTACTTC
14,TRBJ1-1,TRBV12-3/TRBV12-4,many,TRBD1,CASSKQGKDTEAFF,TGTGCCAGCAGCAAACAGGGGAAGGACACTGAAGCTTTCTTT
15,TRBJ1-1,TRBV7-8,many,-,CASSLGSDLNTEAFF,TGTGCCAGCAGCTTAGGTTCAGATCTGAACACTGAAGCTTTCTTT
14,TRBJ1-2,TRBV7-2,few,TRBD1,CASSWDRDNYGYTF,TGTGCCAGCAGCTGGGACAGGGATAACTATGGCTACACCTTC
15,TRBJ2-3,TRBV5-1,many,-,CASSFGQTSTDTQYF,TGCGCCAGCAGCTTTGGTCAGACTAGCACAGATACGCAGTATTTT
14,TRBJ2-5,TRBV5-1,-,-,CASSVGQGPETQYF,TGCGCCAGCAGCGTGGGGCAGGGTCCGGAGACCCAGTACTTC
15,TRBJ1-1,TRBV2,many,-,CASSADGWEPSEAFF,TGTGCCAGCAGTGCTGACGGGTGGGAGCCCAGTGAAGCTTTCTTT
15,TRBJ2-1,TRBV9,-,-,CASSHRDHSYNEQFF,TGTGCCAGCAGCCACCGGGACCACTCCTACAATGAGCAGTTCTTC
17,TRBJ2-1,TRBV19,-,TRBD2,CASSIGLAGGPYNEQFF,TGTGCCAGTAGTATAGGGCTAGCGGGGGGGCCTTACAATGAGCAGTTCTTC
12,TRBJ2-7,TRBV5-6,-,-,CASSSESYERYF,TGTGCCAGCAGCTCGGAGTCCTACGAGCGGTACTTC
13,TRBJ1-5,TRBV20-1,many,-,CSAREGSNQPQHF,TGCAGTGCTAGAGAGGGTAGCAATCAGCCCCAGCATTTT
15,TRBJ2-1,TRBV6-1,many,-,CASSEARGSYNEQFF,TGTGCCAGCAGTGAAGCCCGTGGCTCCTACAATGAGCAGTTCTTC
14,TRBJ1-4,TRBV19,-,TRBD1,CASSISYRGEKLFF,TGTGCCAGTAGTATATCGTACAGGGGTGAAAAACTGTTTTTT
14,TRBJ1-6,TRBV12-3/TRBV12-4,few,TRBD1,CASSFRQGDSPLHF,TGTGCCAGCAGTTTTCGACAGGGGGATTCACCCCTCCACTTT
13,TRBJ1-1,TRBV11-3,many,-,CASSLAVDTEAFF,TGTGCCAGCAGCCTGGCTGTGGACACTGAAGCTTTCTTT
15,TRBJ1-5,TRBV12-3/TRBV12-4,many,-,CASRPGSGYNQPQHF,TGTGCCAGCAGGCCCGGATCAGGATACAATCAGCCCCAGCATTTT
13,TRBJ2-5,TRBV30,many,-,CAWTKASQETQYF,TGTGCCTGGACTAAAGCTTCCCAAGAGACCCAGTACTTC
15,TRBJ1-3,TRBV28,-,TRBD1,CASSRQGSGGNTIYF,TGTGCCAGCAGCAGACAGGGGTCTGGTGGAAACACCATATATTTT
15,TRBJ2-4,TRBV5-1,-,-,CASSLASLAKNIQYF,TGCGCCAGCAGCTTGGCCAGTCTAGCCAAAAACATTCAGTACTTC
14,TRBJ1-1,TRBV12-3/TRBV12-4,-,-,CASMLEGGYAEAFF,TGTGCCAGCATGCTCGAGGGGGGATATGCTGAAGCTTTCTTT
13,TRBJ1-2,TRBV20-1,many,TRBD1,CSATIGQGTGYTF,TGCAGTGCTACCATAGGACAGGGTACTGGCTACACCTTC
15,TRBJ2-1,TRBV12-3/TRBV12-4,many,TRBD1,CASSPMTGLNNEQFF,TGTGCCAGCAGTCCGATGACAGGGCTCAACAATGAGCAGTTCTTC
18,TRBJ2-1,TRBV27,-,TRBD2,CASSLRVVAGGLYNEQFF,TGTGCCAGCAGTTTAAGGGTAGTAGCGGGGGGATTATACAATGAGCAGTTCTTC
16,TRBJ2-3,TRBV7-2,few,-,CASSLGSGFSTDTQYF,TGTGCCAGCAGCTTAGGGAGCGGGTTTAGCACAGATACGCAGTATTTT
14,TRBJ1-2,TRBV9,-,-,CASSPTVISYGYTF,TGTGCCAGCAGCCCCACGGTGATATCCTATGGCTACACCTTC
17,TRBJ2-1,TRBV13,few,TRBD2,CASSVLSASGGHNEQFF,TGTGCCAGCAGCGTCCTTAGTGCTAGCGGGGGTCACAATGAGCAGTTCTTC
15,TRBJ2-5,TRBV6-1,many,-,CASSEAQVPGETQYF,TGTGCCAGCAGTGAAGCGCAAGTCCCCGGGGAGACCCAGTACTTC
12,TRBJ1-1,TRBV24-1,many,-,CATSDPRDRAFF,TGTGCCACCAGTGACCCTAGGGACCGAGCTTTCTTT
19,TRBJ2-1,TRBV13,few,TRBD1,CASSLEGASEPHLYNEQFF,TGTGCCAGCAGCTTAGAGGGGGCCTCCGAGCCCCATCTCTACAATGAGCAGTTCTTC
12,TRBJ1-3,TRBV2,few,-,CASANLENTIYF,TGTGCCAGCGCCAATCTAGAAAACACCATATATTTT
15,TRBJ2-7,TRBV20-1,few,-,CSAREMWPASYEQYF,TGCAGTGCTAGAGAGATGTGGCCGGCCTCCTACGAGCAGTACTTC
13,TRBJ2-1,TRBV20-1,many,-,CSASNTAFVEQFF,TGCAGTGCTAGTAATACAGCGTTTGTTGAGCAGTTCTTC
15,TRBJ2-3,TRBV20-1,many,-,CSADQTAGGTDTQYF,TGCAGTGCTGACCAGACAGCGGGCGGCACAGATACGCAGTATTTT